The T cell receptor (beta chain) described here comes from a study of blood T cell repertoires in COVID-19. Study details: There were acute and convalescent COVID-19 samples, and they came from the United States, Italy and Spain. The cDNA or gDNA used as material had been derived from T cells, B-cell-depleted T cells, or PBMCs.

V was clipped by 9 bases and J by 2 bases; unmatched bases: 12. The CDR3 loop spans 15 amino acids. Germline assignment: CDR1 MNHEY and CDR2 SVGAGI. Measured with immunoSEQ multiplex PCR; TCRdb has only the in-frame clones, and not every one. The top ten hold approximately 2.1% of the sample, which has about 120,000 clones, approximately 71% seen once. This clone was detected only a few times. The sequencing input was peripheral blood. This chain connects TRBV6-5 to TRBJ1-2, with 7 bases matching TRBD1. The receptor comes from a woman aged 65 to 85 with acute or convalescent COVID-19. CDR3 in DNA: TGTGCCAGTTCGCTTCAGGGGGAGGAGAACTATGGCTACACCTTC. It yields the protein CASSLQGEENYGYTF.